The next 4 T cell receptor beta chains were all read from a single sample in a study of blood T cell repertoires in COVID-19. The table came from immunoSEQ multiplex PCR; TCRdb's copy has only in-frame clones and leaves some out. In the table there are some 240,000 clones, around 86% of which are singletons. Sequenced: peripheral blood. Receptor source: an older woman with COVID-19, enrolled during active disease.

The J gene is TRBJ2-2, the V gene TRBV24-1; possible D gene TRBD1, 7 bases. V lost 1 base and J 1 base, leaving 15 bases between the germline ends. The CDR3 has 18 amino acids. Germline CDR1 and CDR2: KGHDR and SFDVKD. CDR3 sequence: CATSDFRGRGVNTGELFF. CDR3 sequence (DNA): TGTGCCACCAGTGATTTCAGGGGCAGGGGGGTGAACACCGGGGAGCTGTTTTTT.

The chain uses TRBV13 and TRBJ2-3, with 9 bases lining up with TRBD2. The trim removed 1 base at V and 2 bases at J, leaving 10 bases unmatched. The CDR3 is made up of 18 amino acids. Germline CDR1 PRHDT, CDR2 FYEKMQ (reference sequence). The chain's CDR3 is CASSLAATSGSFTDTQYF. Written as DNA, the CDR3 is TGTGCCAGCAGCTTAGCGGCCACTAGCGGGTCTTTCACAGATACGCAGTATTTT.

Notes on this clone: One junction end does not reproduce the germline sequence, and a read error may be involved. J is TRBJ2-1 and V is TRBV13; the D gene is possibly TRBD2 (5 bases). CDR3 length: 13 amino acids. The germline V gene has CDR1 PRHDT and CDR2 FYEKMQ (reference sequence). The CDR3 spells CASSPRRRSPRIF. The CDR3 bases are TGTGCCAGCAGCCCCCGTCGGAGGTCCCCACGCATCTTC.

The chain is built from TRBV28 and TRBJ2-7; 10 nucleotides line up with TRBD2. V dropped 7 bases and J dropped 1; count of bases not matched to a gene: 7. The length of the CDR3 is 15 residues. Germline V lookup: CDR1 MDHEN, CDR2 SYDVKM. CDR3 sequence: CASIEGTSASYEQYF. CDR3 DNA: TGTGCCAGCATTGAGGGGACTAGCGCATCCTACGAGCAGTACTTC.